The 17 T cell receptor beta chains given below trace back to one sample, sequenced in a study of blood T cells in healthy people across ages. PCR was performed a second time for roughly 7 to 11 cycles using a sample-barcoded 5' primer and a J-beta primer mix. TCRdb redid the calling of the 5' RACE reads with MiXCR, one entry per CDR3 protein. Seen here are about 1.4 million distinct CDR3 sequences, approximately 63% observed once, and the top ten hold under 8.5%. The specimen sequenced was blood. These receptors were taken from a man aged 18 to 30 in good health.

V is TRBV7-9 and J is TRBJ1-2, with 7 bases that match TRBD1. Germline-derived CDR1 and CDR2 are SEHNR and FQNEAQ (reference sequence). J lost 4 bases, V lost 4 bases, and 9 bases had no gene match. This CDR3 contains 15 residues. The CDR3 region is CASSSLGGQTYGYTF. The CDR3 DNA follows: TGTGCCAGCAGCTCCTTAGGGGGACAGACCTATGGCTACACCTTC.

This clonotype was counted only a few times. The rearrangement links TRBV12-3 or TRBV12-4 to TRBJ2-1; 9 bases align to TRBD1. The CDR3 spans 15 residues. Unmatched junction bases numbered 8, after V lost 5 bases and J lost 6 bases. CDR3 loop: CASSPPGQGFNEQFF. CDR3 sequence (DNA): TGTGCCAGCAGTCCTCCGGGACAGGGTTTCAATGAGCAGTTCTTC.

This clonotype was recorded many times. The rearrangement links TRBV11-2 to TRBJ1-2; 7 bases map to TRBD1. The junction had 2 bases not matched to a gene; V was cut back by 1 base and J by 6 bases. Per germline, CDR1 SGHAT and CDR2 FQNNGV. CDR3 length equals 13 residues. The CDR3 loop is CASSLGTGDGYTF. In DNA form, the CDR3 reads TGTGCCAGCAGCTTAGGGACAGGAGATGGCTACACCTTC.

This clonotype was seen ten or more times. The rearrangement links TRBV27 to TRBJ2-7; unclear D gene. V was shortened by 6 bases and J by 3 bases, with 12 bases between the two germline ends. CDR3 length: 13 amino acids. Per the germline V gene, CDR1 is MNHEY and CDR2 is SMNVEV (reference sequence). In DNA form, the CDR3 reads TGTGCCAGCAGGGCGCTCAACAGCTACGAGCAGTACTTC. It is translated as CASRALNSYEQYF.

The V call is TRBV10-1, the J call TRBJ2-2; D is unclear. CDR3 length: 14 residues. The V gene's germline CDR1 is WNHNN and CDR2 SYGVQD (reference sequence). Trimming removed 3 bases at V and 4 bases at J, with 9 bases between. CDR3 nucleotides: TGCGCCAGCAGTGAAACGACTCCCACCGGGGAGCTGTTTTTT. Protein sequence: CASSETTPTGELFF.

The rearrangement uses TRBV27 and TRBJ2-1; no clear D. The CDR3 length is 13 residues. Trimming stripped 4 bases from V and 5 bases from J, with 9 bases between. Germline-derived CDR1 and CDR2 are MNHEY and SMNVEV (reference sequence). The CDR3, as DNA: TGTGCCAGCAGTTGGACGAAAGACAATGAGCAGTTCTTC. This sequence encodes CASSWTKDNEQFF.

This clonotype was found a few times. This chain uses TRBV28 with TRBJ2-7; 11 bases agree with TRBD1. The CDR3 is 17 amino acids. V lost 2 bases and J lost 4; bases outside the gene matches: 10. Germline lookup yields CDR1 MDHEN and CDR2 SYDVKM. This CDR3 reads CASSLGGVGQGGYEQYF. CDR3 in DNA: TGTGCCAGCAGTTTAGGAGGTGTGGGACAGGGGGGATACGAGCAGTACTTC.

The chain combines TRBV24-1 with TRBJ2-7; D call uncertain. TRBJ2-4 explains the end of the DNA better; the J call may be wrong. The germline CDR1 and CDR2 sequences are KGHDR and SFDVKD. The CDR3 is 15 amino acids. In nucleotides, the CDR3 is TGTGCCACCAGTGACCCCCACCATCAGGAAAACATTCAGTACTTC. Translation: CATSDPHHQENIQYF.

The chain is built from TRBV7-2 and TRBJ1-2, with 12 bases aligning to TRBD1. Germline CDR1 SGHTA, CDR2 FQGNSA. The ends lost 5 bases at V and 4 bases at J; junction bases unmatched: 8. The CDR3 loop spans 16 amino acids. CDR3 in DNA: TGTGCCAGCAGCCTACCGGGGACAGGGGGCGCCTATGGCTACACCTTC. This codes for CASSLPGTGGAYGYTF.

The rearrangement links TRBV10-2 to TRBJ2-7; TRBD2 agrees at 7 bases. Germline V gives CDR1 WSHSY, CDR2 SAAADI. The CDR3 runs 13 residues. V was clipped by 10 bases and J by 6 bases; unmatched bases: 12. In nucleotides, the CDR3 is TGCGCCACCCGGGGGGTGGGGCAAGGCGAGCAGTACTTC. It specifies CATRGVGQGEQYF.

This chain connects TRBV5-1 to TRBJ2-5, with TRBD2 identical over 10 bases. The CDR3 is made up of 16 amino acids. Germline trimming cut 1 base from V and 11 bases from J; bases unmatched to any gene: 14. Germline CDR1 and CDR2: SGHRS and YFSETQ. CDR3 protein: CASSLRSRLAGNEQYF. CDR3 DNA sequence: TGCGCCAGCAGCTTGAGATCAAGACTAGCGGGCAATGAGCAGTACTTC.

The chain has TRBV2 and TRBJ1-6; D unresolved. CDR1 SNHLY and CDR2 FYNNEI come from the germline V gene. The CDR3 has 12 amino acids. V lost 6 bases to trimming and J lost 7 bases, with 7 bases between them. CDR3 residues: CASRGRNSPLHF. The DNA for the CDR3 is TGTGCCAGCAGGGGGAGAAATTCACCCCTCCACTTT.

The chain is built from TRBV4-3 and TRBJ1-2; tentative D call: TRBD1 (5 bases). CDR1 is LGHNA, CDR2 YSLEER, per germline. The CDR3 sequence is 15 residues long. Trimming removed 3 bases at V and 8 bases at J, with 19 bases between. The CDR3 DNA reads as TGCGCCAGCAGCCATCCCGGTGGGGCCATGGGGGGCTACACCTTC. The encoded protein is CASSHPGGAMGGYTF.

The chain joins TRBV20-1 to TRBJ2-7; 9 nucleotides line up with TRBD2. Germline V gene data show CDR1 as DFQATT and CDR2 as SNEGSKA (reference sequence). The V segment lost 5 bases and the J segment 7 bases; nucleotides outside the gene matches: 9. The CDR3 length is 13 residues. CDR3 in DNA: TGCAGTGCTCGACTAGCGGCAAAAAAGGAGCAGTACTTC. It codes for CSARLAAKKEQYF.

The chain is built from TRBV11-2 and TRBJ2-1; D might be TRBD2 (5 bases). The ends were cut back, 0 bases at V and 7 bases at J, with 19 bases in the middle. This CDR3 is built from 17 residues. Germline lookup yields CDR1 SGHAT and CDR2 FQNNGV. DNA for the CDR3: TGTGCCAGCAGCTTAGAGTCCCTTCGACTCGGGGAGAATGAGCAGTTCTTC. Its protein product is CASSLESLRLGENEQFF.

This sequence joins TRBV7-9 and TRBJ2-7, with 7 bases matching TRBD1. CDR1 is SEHNR and CDR2 is FQNEAQ in the germline V gene (reference sequence). The CDR3 is 15 amino acids. Germline trimming cut 5 bases from V and 3 bases from J; bases unmatched to any gene: 10. CDR3 nucleotides: TGTGCCAGCAGCCAAAAACAGGGGCCTCTCTACGAGCAGTACTTC. It translates to CASSQKQGPLYEQYF.

The chain employs TRBV6-2 or TRBV6-3 and TRBJ2-7; D is uncertain. The CDR3 is 15 amino acids. Looked up from germline, CDR1 is MNHEY and CDR2 is SVGEGT. The V end lost 2 bases, the J end lost 1 base, and 12 bases lay between the germline ends. CDR3 residues: CASSYVRLSSYEQYF. DNA of the CDR3: TGTGCCAGCAGTTACGTGAGACTGTCGTCCTACGAGCAGTACTTC.